This T cell receptor beta chain originates from a study of cytomegalovirus exposure and HLA in healthy donors (dated by TCRdb to 2017 to 2019). As for the study more broadly: A later analysis indicated that the 100 to 150 validation repertoires were generated on the platform also employed for the 666 repertoires of the first cohort. To predict cytomegalovirus infection status, the study combined high-throughput TCR immunosequencing, statistical association of individual TCRs with disease status, and machine learning. The aim of the study was to test whether cataloging public T cell receptors could identify signatures of past pathogen exposure. A separate validation cohort of roughly 120 different subjects was used in addition to the roughly 640-subject first cohort. On the study overall, not on this receptor specifically: The authors suggested that the approach could potentially be extended to other disease states and immunological phenotypes. Across donors, most TCR sequences were observed very rarely, whereas some public TCRs were present in many individuals. In a later analysis, TCRs clustered in the first cohort were found to also tend to co-occur in the roughly 130 validation repertoires, with roughly 93% of cluster scores above 0. A few of the identified cytomegalovirus-associated TCR beta chains were confirmed in vitro to be specific for cytomegalovirus antigens. In the study, 150 to 200 TCR beta chains were listed as associated with cytomegalovirus. The classifier was reported to diagnose cytomegalovirus status with high specificity and sensitivity in both the original and validation cohorts. A later analysis lacked HLA typing for the validation cohort, so it scored co-occurrence in that cohort across all 130 or so repertoires.

Comments on this clone: Its antigen has not been determined. Within one base of it there is no much larger clone, and no base qualities were kept.

Library preparation employed the immunoSEQ multiplex PCR assay. Concerning the study's data processing: A statistical classification framework was built to diagnose cytomegalovirus status from the catalog of TCR beta chain sequences. Sourced from immuneACCESS, this table was stored by TCRdb with only in-frame sequences that have V and J called. A share of the clones is absent; for the studies checked, an unresolved V gene accounts for under half, and the remainder has no known explanation. V and J calls and clone size follow that table, whereas D and trimming were derived from the DNA. For this sample there are roughly 77,000 clones; around 95% appear just once. Of the sample, roughly 0.75% falls within the top ten clones. The donors were included in the validation cohort of some 110 subjects, a group kept apart from the approximately 700-subject first cohort. The junction shows trimming of 2 bases on V and 3 bases on J, and the gene matches do not reach 11 bases of it. CDR1 SGHAT and CDR2 FQNNGV were looked up in the germline V gene. Inclusive of the bounding cysteine and phenylalanine, the CDR3 is 17 residues long. Only the CDR3 region is kept as DNA, spanning 51 bases read in frame from base 1.

The rearranged chain carries TRBV11-2 and TRBJ2-7; TRBD1 agrees with 9 junctional bases. What was sequenced was PBMCs. The source of this sequence is a woman under 30 in good health and CMV-seronegative. In nucleotide form, the sequence is TGTGCCAGCAGCTTATGGGGGACCGGGACAGGGCTCTACGAGCAGTACTTC. This is translated as CASSLWGTGTGLYEQYF.